The next 10 T cell receptor beta chains were all read from a single sample in a study of shared clonotypes between healthy human individuals. Only in-frame clones appear in the TCRdb table, and some are missing; sequencing was by immunoSEQ multiplex PCR. The sample has more than 2 million clones, nearly 97% seen once. Sequenced sample: naive CD4+ T cells sorted from blood. Specified subset: CD45RA+ positively selected. These receptors were taken from a man between 18 and 35 years old in good health.

V usage is TRBV5-6 and J usage is TRBJ1-4; 7 nucleotides align to TRBD1. Germline V gene data show CDR1 as SGHDT and CDR2 as YYEEEE. The CDR3 runs to 14 residues. After removal of 4 bases from V and 3 bases from J, the junction contained 3 bases not matched to a gene. Here the CDR3 reads CASSPTGPNEKLFF. The CDR3, as DNA: TGTGCCAGCAGCCCGACAGGGCCTAATGAAAAACTGTTTTTT.

The genes are TRBV10-1 and TRBJ2-2, with D possibly matching TRBD1 (5 bases). Germline lookup yields CDR1 WNHNN and CDR2 SYGVQD (reference sequence). The CDR3 is 18 amino acids. V was trimmed by 0 bases and J by 9 bases, leaving 23 bases between them. The CDR3 bases are TGCGCCAGCAGTGAGTCTTGGGATGGGCAGGGCCATGACCGGGAGCTGTTTTTT. This gives the protein CASSESWDGQGHDRELFF.

The gene calls are TRBV11-2 and TRBJ2-3; D is perhaps TRBD2 (5 bases). CDR1 and CDR2 from the germline V gene are SGHAT and FQNNGV. Trimming removed 3 bases at V and 1 base at J, with 17 bases between. The CDR3 covers 17 residues. CDR3 region: CASSFESSGIGTDTQYF. CDR3 nucleotides: TGTGCCAGCAGCTTCGAATCCAGCGGAATCGGCACAGATACGCAGTATTTT.

The chain joins TRBV7-3 to TRBJ2-5; 13 bases agree with TRBD2. The CDR3 consists of 15 residues. Germline CDR1 SGHTA, CDR2 FQGTGA. Unmatched junction bases numbered 3, after V lost 4 bases and J lost 4 bases. The CDR3, as DNA: TGTGCCAGCAGCTCAGGACTAGCGGGGGTAGAGACCCAGTACTTC. Protein: CASSSGLAGVETQYF. The full variable domain, rest sourced from reference TRBV7-3 and TRBJ2-5, is GAGVSQTPSNKVTEKGKYVELRCDPISGHTALYWYRQSLGQGPEFLIYFQGTGAADDSGLPNDRFFAVRPEGSVSTLKIQRTERGDSAVYLCASSSGLAGVETQYFGPGTRLLVL.

To note about this clone: At the DNA level, this CDR3 is encoded by other sequences in the same sample as well. The V and J genes are TRBV6-5 and TRBJ1-5; TRBD1 matches at 9 bases. Germline V gives CDR1 MNHEY, CDR2 SVGAGI. This CDR3 spans 14 amino acids. J was trimmed by 4 bases and V by 5 bases; bases with no gene match: 3. This chain's CDR3 is CASSRGQGNQPQHF. The CDR3 nucleotides read TGTGCCAGCAGTCGGGGACAGGGAAATCAGCCCCAGCATTTT.

The CDR3 region has the DNA TGTGCCAGCAGCCAAGCCTCAGGAGCCGATTCCTACAATGAGCAGTTCTTC. It encodes CASSQASGADSYNEQFF. The V call is TRBV4-2, the J call TRBJ2-1; the D is unclear. Germline V gives CDR1 LGHNA, CDR2 YNFKEQ. The CDR3 is made up of 17 amino acids. V gave up 1 base and J gave up 1 base, with 14 bases separating them.

The V gene is TRBV5-6, the J gene TRBJ1-5, with D unclear. The length of the CDR3 is 17 residues. The germline CDR1 and CDR2 sequences are SGHDT and YYEEEE. V was shortened by 4 bases and J by 0 bases, with 17 bases between the two germline ends. The CDR3 DNA sequence: TGTGCCAGCAGCCACCAAATGGGAGGGAATAGCAATCAGCCCCAGCATTTT. This translates into CASSHQMGGNSNQPQHF.

The chain uses TRBV5-1 and TRBJ2-1, with D possibly matching TRBD1 (6 bases). This CDR3 comprises 15 residues. Trimming removed 0 bases from V and 9 bases from J, with 16 bases in between. The germline CDR1 and CDR2 sequences are SGHRS and YFSETQ. CDR3: CASSLETGFMGEQFF. The CDR3, as DNA: TGCGCCAGCAGCTTGGAAACAGGGTTCATGGGTGAGCAGTTCTTC.

This chain links TRBV2 with TRBJ1-1; D gene ambiguous. From germline, CDR1 is SNHLY and CDR2 FYNNEI. The CDR3 has 11 residues. Between the trimmed V and J ends, which lost 6 bases and 4 bases, there was a span of 6 bases. DNA of the CDR3: TGTGCCAGCAGAGACCTCACTGAAGCTTTCTTT. Translation gives CASRDLTEAFF.

The chain is built from TRBV7-2 and TRBJ1-2, with 10 bases lining up with TRBD1. The ends lost 5 bases at V and 6 bases at J; junction bases unmatched: 6. The CDR3 is 14 residues long. CDR1 and CDR2 from the germline V gene are SGHTA and FQGNSA. In DNA, the CDR3 is TGTGCCAGCAGCATAAGGGGACAGGGGAATGGCTACACCTTC. Translated: CASSIRGQGNGYTF.